Included here is one TCR beta chain sequence, with context. The junction departs from the called germline gene at one end, perhaps through a read error. The data stem from a study of PD-L1 blockade in urothelial cancer. Germline CDR1 is PRHDT and CDR2 is FYEKMQ (reference sequence). CDR3 length equals 13 residues. Profiling relied on immunoSEQ multiplex PCR, and the TCRdb table lists in-frame clones only, not all of them. This table holds around 41,000 clones, 88% found once. The source of this sequence is an older woman with urothelial cancer. The rearrangement links TRBV13 to TRBJ2-1; 8 nucleotides align to TRBD2. Material: PBMCs, obtained around atezolizumab (anti-PD-L1) treatment. Here the CDR3 DNA reads TGTGCCAGCAGCCTAGGACTAGCCTTTGAGCAGTTCTTC. It is translated as CASSLGLAFEQFF.